This entry lists 2 T cell receptor beta chains sequenced from one sample in a study of cytomegalovirus exposure and HLA in healthy donors. Vbeta (60) and Jbeta (13) primers were used in the PCR. The table came from immunoSEQ multiplex PCR; TCRdb's copy has only in-frame clones and leaves some out. This table has fewer than 200,000 clones, less than 90% appearing once. The sample comprised PBMCs. The receptors originated from a man in his fifties in good health and CMV-seronegative.

This clone was seen just once. V gene TRBV5-1 combines with J gene TRBJ1-4, with unresolved D. The CDR3 contains 13 residues. Germline-derived CDR1 and CDR2 are SGHRS and YFSETQ. The V gene lost 5 bases and the J gene lost 0 bases, with 5 bases spanning the gap. Here the CDR3 reads CASRGTTNEKLFF. CDR3 nucleotides: TGCGCCAGCAGGGGCACAACTAATGAAAAACTGTTTTTT.

The V gene is TRBV7-2, the J gene TRBJ2-5; 7 bases are a match to TRBD2. The J call could be wrong; TRBJ2-7 is a better fit for the DNA end. Germline lookup yields CDR1 SGHTA and CDR2 FQGNSA. The CDR3 extends over 15 amino acids. The CDR3 DNA follows: TGTGCCAGCAAACAGGAGGCGGGGGTGTTCTACGAGCAGTACTTC. This codes for CASKQEAGVFYEQYF.